These 12 T cell receptor beta chains originate from one sample sequenced in a study of monozygotic twins with cystic fibrosis. The assay was immunoSEQ multiplex PCR, and TCRdb's table has in-frame clones only and misses some. Of about 14,000 clones in the sample, about 93% were seen once. The sample consisted of blood. These receptors originate from a girl aged 2-15 years with cystic fibrosis.

This clone appeared a single time. The chain is built from TRBV7-2 and TRBJ1-3, with a tentative D call TRBD1 (5 bases). The CDR3 is 14 amino acids. CDR1 is SGHTA and CDR2 is FQGNSA in the germline V gene. Between the trimmed V and J ends, which lost 6 bases and 7 bases, there was a span of 16 bases. The CDR3 DNA is TGTGCCAGCAGTCTCACGGGGCTTGTTAACACCATATATTTT. It specifies CASSLTGLVNTIYF.

Remarks on this clone: The junction and the germline gene differ at one end; a read error may be behind it. This chain links TRBV14 with TRBJ2-1; 8 bases fit TRBD2. The germline V gene has CDR1 SGHDN and CDR2 FVKESK. CDR3 length equals 17 residues. The CDR3 region is CASSQGRATGGDNERFF. The CDR3 DNA reads TGTGCCAGCAGCCAAGGAAGAGCTACCGGGGGGGACAATGAGCGGTTCTTC.

The chain couples TRBV6-1 to TRBJ2-7, with D perhaps matching TRBD1 (5 bases). The V end was cut by 8 bases, the J end by 6 bases, with 14 bases between. The CDR3 is 12 amino acids. CDR1 is MNHNS and CDR2 is SASEGT in the germline V gene. CDR3 protein: CASPAPRVEQYF. CDR3 in DNA: TGTGCCAGCCCCGCCCCCAGGGTCGAGCAGTACTTC.

This chain uses TRBV7-2 with TRBJ1-2; a weak D match, TRBD1 (6 bases). Per germline, CDR1 SGHTA and CDR2 FQGNSA. V lost 2 bases and J 0 bases, leaving 13 bases between the germline ends. This CDR3 has 16 residues. CDR3 sequence reads: CASSLYFRTANYGYTF. CDR3 DNA: TGTGCCAGCAGCTTATATTTCCGGACAGCTAACTATGGCTACACCTTC.

Only a few counts were recorded for this clone. The V gene is TRBV4-1, the J gene TRBJ2-7; TRBD1 matches 7 bases. CDR1 and CDR2 (germline): MGHRA, YSYEKL. The CDR3 sequence is 15 residues long. J gave up 3 bases and V 2 bases, and 7 bases lay outside the gene matches. The CDR3 loop is CASSQTQGDGYEQYF. As DNA, the CDR3 is TGCGCCAGCAGCCAAACCCAGGGGGACGGCTACGAGCAGTACTTC.

The chain carries TRBV4-3 and TRBJ2-1; D remains ambiguous. V gave up 0 bases and J gave up 4 bases, with 7 bases separating them. CDR3 length: 14 amino acids. The V gene's germline CDR1 is LGHNA and CDR2 YSLEER. For the CDR3, the DNA is TGCGCCAGCAGCCAAGATGGAGCGTACAATGAGCAGTTCTTC. It codes for CASSQDGAYNEQFF.

This clone showed up just once. This rearrangement joins TRBV28 to TRBJ1-4; D gene uncertain. Germline V gene lookup returns CDR1 MDHEN and CDR2 SYDVKM. The germline V and J ends were trimmed by 10 bases and 7 bases, with 16 bases remaining between them. CDR3 size: 13 residues. The CDR3 region is CATTWAEGEKLFF. The CDR3, as DNA: TGTGCCACCACGTGGGCAGAGGGTGAAAAACTGTTTTTT. The entire variable domain, with the rest obtained from reference TRBV28 and TRBJ1-4, is as follows: DVKVTQSSRYLVKRTGEKVFLECVQDMDHENMFWYRQDPGLGLRLIYFSYDVKMKEKGDIPEGYSVSREKKERFSLILESASTNQTSMYLCATTWAEGEKLFFGSGTQLSVL.

The chain employs TRBV30 and TRBJ2-1; 7 bases fit TRBD1. Germline assignment: CDR1 GTSNPN and CDR2 SVGIG (reference sequence). The CDR3 consists of 13 residues. The ends lost 0 bases at V and 6 bases at J; junction bases unmatched: 2. CDR3 DNA: TGTGCCTGGAGTGTATCAGGGGGCAATGAGCAGTTCTTC. Protein: CAWSVSGGNEQFF.

The genes are TRBV5-5 and TRBJ1-3; 9 bases are a match to TRBD1. The J segment lost 4 bases and the V segment lost 4 bases, leaving 6 bases of the junction unmatched. The germline gives CDR1 SGHKS, CDR2 YYEKEE (reference sequence). This CDR3 has 15 residues. CDR3 nucleotides: TGTGCCAGCAGCCTTGGACAGGGGCACGGAAACACCATATATTTT. This translates into CASSLGQGHGNTIYF.

The V call is TRBV30, the J call TRBJ2-1, with 10 positions matching TRBD2. The CDR3 runs 14 residues. The V gene end was trimmed by 2 bases and the J gene end by 3 bases; junction bases not matched to a gene: 1. Germline assignment: CDR1 GTSNPN and CDR2 SVGIG (reference sequence). This CDR3 reads CAWSLAGGYNEQFF. The CDR3 region has the DNA TGTGCCTGGAGTTTAGCGGGAGGCTACAATGAGCAGTTCTTC.

The chain links TRBV6-4 to TRBJ2-3; D is possibly TRBD2 (5 bases). Trimming removed 7 bases from V and 2 bases from J, with 13 bases in between. The CDR3 runs 14 residues. Per the germline V gene, CDR1 is MRHNA and CDR2 is SNTAGT. The chain's CDR3 is CASKGARDTDTQYF. The CDR3 DNA follows: TGTGCCAGCAAGGGAGCGCGTGACACAGATACGCAGTATTTT.

The chain employs TRBV5-6 and TRBJ1-1, with D possibly matching TRBD1 (6 bases). The CDR3 is 13 residues long. V dropped 3 bases and J dropped 1 base, with 7 bases sitting between them. The germline gives CDR1 SGHDT, CDR2 YYEEEE. CDR3 DNA sequence: TGTGCCAGCAGCTGGACAGCGAACACTGAAGCTTTCTTT. Translated, it gives CASSWTANTEAFF.